This T cell receptor beta chain came from a study of regulatory T cells in long-lasting Graves disease. Looking at the study overall: A definition of persistent Graves' disease required over 5 years of antithyroid drugs plus positive TSH receptor antibodies.

Notes on the study in general: In persistent patients, shared public clonotypes (2,741) outnumbered those in new patients (roughly 1,000).

Specified time point: persistent/refractory GD, antithyroid drugs over 5 years with positive TRAb. From PBMCs, RNA was extracted and then used to make the TCR library. At least ten counts were recorded for this clonotype. Its antigen is unidentified. Through Arm-PCR of CDR3 regions and iRepertoire HTBI primers, TCR beta libraries were built. In TCRdb, the multiplex PCR reads were re-called with MiXCR into one record per CDR3 protein. This table holds over 350,000 distinct CDR3 sequences, less than 25% found once. Germline assignment: CDR1 SNHLY and CDR2 FYNNEI. This CDR3 contains 16 residues. V lost 3 bases to trimming and J lost 0 bases, with 11 bases between them.

This sequence originates from a female donor with Graves disease. Specimen: peripheral blood mononuclear cells (PBMCs), collected when the disease was refractory, from a patient treated with antithyroid drugs. This sequence joins TRBV2 and TRBJ2-2; possible D gene TRBD2, 6 bases. CDR3 coding DNA: TGTGCCAGCAGTGAGGGGGTAGCGGCGAACACCGGGGAGCTGTTTTTT. As protein: CASSEGVAANTGELFF.